This T cell receptor (beta chain) was sequenced in a study of T cell responses to AZD1222 COVID-19 vaccine. The CDR3 spans 13 residues. The ends were cut back, 2 bases at V and 7 bases at J, with 13 bases in the middle. Germline-derived CDR1 and CDR2 are SGHNT and YYREEE (reference sequence). The table came from immunoSEQ multiplex PCR; TCRdb's copy has only in-frame clones and leaves some out. The data contain 150,000 to 200,000 clones, 85% to 90% of them singletons. The chain joins TRBV5-4 to TRBJ2-7; perhaps TRBD2 as D (6 bases). Sequenced here: peripheral blood, sampled 28 days after the second AZD1222 dose. The source of this sequence is an adult who received the AZD1222 COVID-19 vaccine. CDR3 sequence (DNA): TGTGCCAGCAGCTTCGCCATTGCGGGGGAGCAGTACTTC. Its translation: CASSFAIAGEQYF.